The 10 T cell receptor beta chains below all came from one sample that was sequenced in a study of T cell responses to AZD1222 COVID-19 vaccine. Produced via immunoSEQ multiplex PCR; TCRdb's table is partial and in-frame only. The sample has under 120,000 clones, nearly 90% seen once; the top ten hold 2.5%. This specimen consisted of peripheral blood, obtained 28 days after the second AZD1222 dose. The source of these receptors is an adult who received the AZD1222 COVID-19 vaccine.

The CDR3 sequence is CASSLAGAAVEQYF. In DNA, the CDR3 is TGTGCCAGCAGCTTAGCGGGAGCCGCTGTCGAGCAGTACTTC. The genes are TRBV7-2 and TRBJ2-7; D might be TRBD2 (5 bases). In germline, CDR1 is SGHTA, CDR2 FQGNSA. This CDR3 is built from 14 residues. Trimming left V 0 bases short and J 6 bases short, with 12 bases between.

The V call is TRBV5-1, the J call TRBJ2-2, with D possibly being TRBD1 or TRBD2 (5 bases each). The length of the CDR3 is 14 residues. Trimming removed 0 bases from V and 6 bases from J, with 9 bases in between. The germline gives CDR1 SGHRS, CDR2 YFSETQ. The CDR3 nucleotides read TGCGCCAGCAGCTTGGAACGGGGACCCGGGGAGCTGTTTTTT. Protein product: CASSLERGPGELFF.

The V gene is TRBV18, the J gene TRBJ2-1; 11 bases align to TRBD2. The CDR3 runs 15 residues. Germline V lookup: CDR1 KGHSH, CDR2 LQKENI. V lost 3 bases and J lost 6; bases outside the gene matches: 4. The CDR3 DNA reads TGTGCCAGCTCACCGACGACTAGCGGGATCAATGAGCAGTTCTTC. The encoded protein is CASSPTTSGINEQFF.

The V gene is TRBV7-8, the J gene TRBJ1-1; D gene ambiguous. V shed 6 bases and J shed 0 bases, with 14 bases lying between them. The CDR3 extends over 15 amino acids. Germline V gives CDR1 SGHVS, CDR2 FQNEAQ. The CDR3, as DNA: TGTGCCAGCAGTGATGCGGGGTATTTGAACACTGAAGCTTTCTTT. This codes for CASSDAGYLNTEAFF.

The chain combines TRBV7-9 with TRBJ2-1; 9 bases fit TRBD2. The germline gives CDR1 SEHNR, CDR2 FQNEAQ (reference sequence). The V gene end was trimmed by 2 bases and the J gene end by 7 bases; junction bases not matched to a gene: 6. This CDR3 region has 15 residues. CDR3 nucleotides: TGTGCCAGCAGCTTATTCCCTCTAGCGGGAAATGAGCAGTTCTTC. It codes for CASSLFPLAGNEQFF. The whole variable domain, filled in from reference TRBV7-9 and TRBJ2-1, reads DTGVSQNPRHKITKRGQNVTFRCDPISEHNRLYWYRQTLGQGPEFLTYFQNEAQLEKSRLLSDRFSAERPKGSFSTLEIQRTEQGDSAMYLCASSLFPLAGNEQFFGPGTRLTVL.

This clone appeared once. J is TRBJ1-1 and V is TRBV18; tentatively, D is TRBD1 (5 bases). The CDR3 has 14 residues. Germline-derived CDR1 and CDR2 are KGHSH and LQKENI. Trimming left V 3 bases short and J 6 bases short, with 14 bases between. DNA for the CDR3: TGTGCCAGCTCACCTTCCCCAGGGAGCGCTGAAGCTTTCTTT. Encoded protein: CASSPSPGSAEAFF.

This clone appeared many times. The CDR3 loop reads CSVGEDPEAFF. The CDR3 nucleotides are TGCAGCGTTGGGGAGGATCCTGAAGCTTTCTTT. V is TRBV29-1 and J is TRBJ1-1; unclear D gene. The CDR3 has 11 residues. Trimming removed 4 bases at V and 6 bases at J, with 9 bases between. Germline loops: CDR1 SQVTM, CDR2 ANQGSEA.

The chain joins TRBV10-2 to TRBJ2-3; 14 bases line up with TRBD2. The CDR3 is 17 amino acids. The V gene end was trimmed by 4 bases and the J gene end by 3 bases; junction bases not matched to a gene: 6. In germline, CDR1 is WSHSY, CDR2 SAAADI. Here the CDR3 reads CASSGQGLAGVTDTQYF. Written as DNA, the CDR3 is TGCGCCAGCAGTGGCCAGGGACTAGCGGGAGTAACAGATACGCAGTATTTT.

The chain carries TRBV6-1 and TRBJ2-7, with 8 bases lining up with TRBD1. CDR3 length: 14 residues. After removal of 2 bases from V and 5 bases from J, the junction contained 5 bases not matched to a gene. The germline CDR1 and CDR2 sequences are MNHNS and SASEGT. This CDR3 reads CASSEFGQGNEQYF. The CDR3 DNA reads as TGTGCCAGCAGTGAATTCGGACAGGGAAACGAGCAGTACTTC.

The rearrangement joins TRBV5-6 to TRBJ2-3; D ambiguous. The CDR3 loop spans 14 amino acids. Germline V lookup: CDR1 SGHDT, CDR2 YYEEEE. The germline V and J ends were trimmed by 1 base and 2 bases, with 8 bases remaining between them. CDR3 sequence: CASSLTQNTDTQYF. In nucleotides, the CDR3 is TGTGCCAGCAGCTTGACACAGAACACAGATACGCAGTATTTT.